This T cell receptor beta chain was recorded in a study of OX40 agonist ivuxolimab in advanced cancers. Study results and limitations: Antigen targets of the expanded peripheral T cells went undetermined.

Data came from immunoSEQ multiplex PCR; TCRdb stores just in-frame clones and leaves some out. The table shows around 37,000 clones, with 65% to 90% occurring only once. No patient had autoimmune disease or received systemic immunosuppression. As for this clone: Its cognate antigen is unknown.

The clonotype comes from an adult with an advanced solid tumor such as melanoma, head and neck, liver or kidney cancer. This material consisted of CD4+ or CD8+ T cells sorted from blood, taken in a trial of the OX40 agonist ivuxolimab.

Here the CDR3 reads CASSPPGLAVYEQYF. The CDR3 DNA follows: TGTGCCAGCAGTCCCCCGGGACTAGCGGTCTACGAGCAGTACTTC. The chain combines TRBV27 with TRBJ2-7; TRBD2 matches at 11 bases. Germline CDR1 is MNHEY and CDR2 is SMNVEV (reference sequence). With V trimmed by 5 bases and J by 3 bases, 6 bases remained unmatched. The CDR3 spans 15 residues.